These 22 T cell receptor beta chains were sequenced from one sample in a study of identifying expanded T cells in peripheral blood. Generated by immunoSEQ multiplex PCR, the TCRdb table keeps only in-frame clones and is missing some. The sample lists approximately 130,000 clones, approximately 86% occurring once. Input material: blood. The receptors come from a person between 18 and 75 years old in good health.

The chain links TRBV27 to TRBJ1-3, with 8 bases lining up with TRBD1. This CDR3 contains 13 residues. Germline assignment: CDR1 MNHEY and CDR2 SMNVEV (reference sequence). The ends lost 6 bases at V and 9 bases at J; junction bases unmatched: 7. CDR3 in amino acids: CASRPIGQGTIYF. CDR3 bases: TGTGCCAGCAGGCCCATAGGACAGGGCACCATATATTTT.

The genes are TRBV5-1 and TRBJ2-7, with TRBD2 matching 10 bases. The CDR3 is 17 residues long. Germline V lookup: CDR1 SGHRS, CDR2 YFSETQ. V was clipped by 0 bases and J by 3 bases; unmatched bases: 9. In nucleotides, the CDR3 is TGCGCCAGCAGCTTGGGAGGTGGAGCGGGAGGGTTCTACGAGCAGTACTTC. Protein product: CASSLGGGAGGFYEQYF.

On this clone itself: At the DNA level, this CDR3 is encoded by other sequences in the same sample as well. The chain has TRBV5-1 and TRBJ2-5, with D perhaps TRBD2 (6 bases). Germline-derived CDR1 and CDR2 are SGHRS and YFSETQ. The CDR3 is 13 residues long. Trimming removed 0 bases from V and 5 bases from J, with 8 bases in between. The CDR3 spells CASSLGGGETQYF. CDR3 coding DNA: TGCGCCAGCAGCTTGGGCGGAGGGGAGACCCAGTACTTC.

This chain joins TRBV5-5 and TRBJ2-7; D may be TRBD1 (5 bases). CDR1 SGHKS and CDR2 YYEKEE come from the germline V gene (reference sequence). Trimming shortened V by 4 bases and J by 6 bases, and 17 bases separated the two germline ends. The CDR3 has 14 amino acids. This CDR3 is CASSGAPLGPEQYF. DNA for the CDR3: TGTGCCAGCAGCGGCGCCCCTTTGGGGCCCGAGCAGTACTTC.

V and J are TRBV28 and TRBJ2-7; D tentatively reads TRBD1 or TRBD2 (5 bases each). Germline values: CDR1 MDHEN, CDR2 SYDVKM. Trimming stripped 2 bases from V and 12 bases from J, with 17 bases between. The length of the CDR3 is 13 residues. CDR3 in amino acids: CASSLGRDPPLYF. CDR3 nucleotides: TGTGCCAGCAGTTTAGGCCGGGACCCCCCCCTGTACTTC.

The chain uses TRBV19 and TRBJ1-5; no firm D call. Trimming shortened V by 5 bases and J by 0 bases, and 11 bases separated the two germline ends. Germline values: CDR1 LNHDA, CDR2 SQIVND (reference sequence). CDR3 size: 15 residues. The CDR3 sequence is CASSWRQASNQPQHF. The CDR3 bases are TGTGCCAGTAGTTGGCGGCAGGCTAGCAATCAGCCCCAGCATTTT.

The chain has TRBV14 and TRBJ1-1; TRBD1 matches 7 bases. With V trimmed by 4 bases and J by 5 bases, 13 bases remained unmatched. The germline CDR1 and CDR2 sequences are SGHDN and FVKESK. The CDR3 loop spans 16 amino acids. The DNA for the CDR3 is TGTGCCAGCAGCCCTGACAGGGTGCTAATGGGGACTGAAGCTTTCTTT. It is translated as CASSPDRVLMGTEAFF.

The CDR3 nucleotides read TGTGCCTCACCCCCCGGGACCGCCAACACTGAAGCTTTCTTT. It translates to CASPPGTANTEAFF. The rearrangement joins TRBV28 to TRBJ1-1, with a possible D match to TRBD1 (5 bases). The V end was cut by 11 bases, the J end by 2 bases, with 18 bases between. The CDR3 loop spans 14 amino acids. The germline V gene encodes CDR1 MDHEN and CDR2 SYDVKM.

Here the CDR3 reads CASSQGGHEQYF. The DNA of the CDR3 is TGCGCCAGCAGCCAAGGAGGGCACGAGCAGTACTTC. The chain employs TRBV4-1 and TRBJ2-7, with D perhaps matching TRBD2 (5 bases). This CDR3 is 12 amino acids long. CDR1 is MGHRA, CDR2 YSYEKL, per germline. Trimming removed 1 base from V and 5 bases from J, with 6 bases in between.

This clone turned up a few times. The chain employs TRBV4-3 and TRBJ2-5; D ambiguous. The CDR3 contains 15 residues. Germline CDR1 and CDR2: LGHNA and YSLEER. Trimming pared 0 bases from V and 4 bases from J, leaving 12 bases between. The CDR3 DNA reads TGCGCCAGCAGCCAAGAGTTGGAGATATCAGAGACCCAGTACTTC. Translation: CASSQELEISETQYF.

The rearrangement uses TRBV6-5 and TRBJ2-4; TRBD2 agrees at 8 bases. V trimming: 6 bases; J trimming: 7 bases; junction bases outside the gene matches: 8. This CDR3 is built from 14 residues. The germline V gene encodes CDR1 MNHEY and CDR2 SVGAGI. The CDR3 loop is CASSLGTSANIQYF. CDR3 sequence (DNA): TGTGCCAGCAGCCTGGGGACTAGTGCTAACATTCAGTACTTC.

This chain joins TRBV19 and TRBJ2-3, with a possible D match to TRBD2 (5 bases). CDR1 and CDR2 (germline): LNHDA, SQIVND (reference sequence). This CDR3 is 15 amino acids long. The V end was cut by 7 bases, the J end by 1 base, with 15 bases between. The DNA for the CDR3 is TGTGCCAGTAAACATTCGCGGGCGGGCACAGATACGCAGTATTTT. Protein product: CASKHSRAGTDTQYF. Drawing the rest from reference TRBV19 and TRBJ2-3, the complete variable domain is DGGITQSPKYLFRKEGQNVTLSCEQNLNHDAMYWYRQDPGQGLRLIYYSQIVNDFQKGDIAEGYSVSREKKESFPLTVTSAQKNPTAFYLCASKHSRAGTDTQYFGPGTRLTVL.

The sample holds a few counts of this clone. The V and J genes are TRBV2 and TRBJ1-5, with 7 positions matching TRBD1. Trimming at V came to 3 bases and at J to 2 bases, leaving 1 base not matched to a gene. The CDR3 extends over 14 amino acids. Germline-derived CDR1 and CDR2 are SNHLY and FYNNEI. The DNA for the CDR3 is TGTGCCAGCAGTGATCAGGGGGGCAATCAGCCCCAGCATTTT. Its translation is CASSDQGGNQPQHF.

The rearrangement joins TRBV7-9 to TRBJ1-5; TRBD1 might be the D (5 bases). The CDR3 contains 15 residues. CDR1 is SEHNR, CDR2 FQNEAQ, per germline (reference sequence). Trimming stripped 6 bases from V and 2 bases from J, with 14 bases between. CDR3 sequence (DNA): TGTGCCAGCAGTCGAGGGGACGGTGGCAATCAGCCCCAGCATTTT. As protein: CASSRGDGGNQPQHF.

The chain employs TRBV6-1 and TRBJ2-7; 12 nucleotides align to TRBD2. Germline CDR1 is MNHNS and CDR2 is SASEGT. With V trimmed by 2 bases and J by 0 bases, 5 bases remained unmatched. The CDR3 contains 17 residues. The CDR3, as DNA: TGTGCCAGCAGTGAATGGCTAGCGGGAGGGAGCTCCTACGAGCAGTACTTC. This encodes CASSEWLAGGSSYEQYF.

The chain couples TRBV18 to TRBJ1-1, with D unclear. V was pared by 3 bases and J by 3 bases, with 14 bases between. The CDR3 extends over 15 amino acids. CDR1 KGHSH and CDR2 LQKENI come from the germline V gene. The CDR3 loop reads CASSPLEGLDTEAFF. The CDR3 DNA sequence: TGTGCCAGCTCACCTCTTGAGGGTTTGGACACTGAAGCTTTCTTT.

The V call is TRBV7-9, the J call TRBJ2-7; a possible D gene is TRBD1 (7 bases). Looked up from germline, CDR1 is SEHNR and CDR2 is FQNEAQ (reference sequence). Deletions cut 4 bases from V and 2 bases from J, with 15 bases between. CDR3 length: 15 amino acids. CDR3 sequence: CASSSWTGGTYEQYF. CDR3 nucleotides: TGTGCCAGCAGCTCATGGACAGGAGGGACCTACGAGCAGTACTTC.

This clone turned up a few times. The rearrangement uses TRBV6-6 and TRBJ1-1; unclear D gene. V lost 0 bases, J lost 3 bases, and 11 bases lay in between. CDR1 and CDR2 from the germline V gene are MNHNY and SVGAGI (reference sequence). The CDR3 is 15 amino acids. This CDR3 reads CASSYSSRSDTEAFF. CDR3 bases: TGTGCCAGCAGTTACTCGAGCAGGAGCGACACTGAAGCTTTCTTT.

The V gene is TRBV5-4, the J gene TRBJ2-5; 7 positions agree with TRBD1. The CDR3 extends over 14 amino acids. The V gene end was trimmed by 4 bases and the J gene end by 2 bases; junction bases not matched to a gene: 5. The germline V gene encodes CDR1 SGHNT and CDR2 YYREEE (reference sequence). The CDR3: CASSPTGKQETQYF. In nucleotides, the CDR3 is TGTGCCAGCAGCCCGACAGGGAAACAAGAGACCCAGTACTTC.

J is TRBJ2-1 and V is TRBV7-9, with D hard to call. Germline V gene lookup returns CDR1 SEHNR and CDR2 FQNEAQ (reference sequence). Trimming removed 1 base at V and 0 bases at J, with 7 bases between. CDR3 length equals 15 residues. DNA for the CDR3: TGTGCCAGCAGCTTAGAACTATTCTCCTACAATGAGCAGTTCTTC. This sequence encodes CASSLELFSYNEQFF. The variable domain in full, completed from reference TRBV7-9 and TRBJ2-1, reads DTGVSQNPRHKITKRGQNVTFRCDPISEHNRLYWYRQTLGQGPEFLTYFQNEAQLEKSRLLSDRFSAERPKGSFSTLEIQRTEQGDSAMYLCASSLELFSYNEQFFGPGTRLTVL.

The gene calls are TRBV29-1 and TRBJ2-2, with D possibly being TRBD2 (6 bases). V shed 7 bases and J shed 3 bases, with 6 bases lying between them. Germline CDR1 and CDR2: SQVTM and ANQGSEA. This CDR3 contains 11 residues. Here the CDR3 DNA reads TGCAGCGCGGGGGACACCGGGGAGCTGTTTTTT. Residues: CSAGDTGELFF.

The rearrangement joins TRBV7-6 to TRBJ2-3; D is ambiguous. Germline loops: CDR1 SGHVS, CDR2 FNYEAQ. The CDR3 has 13 residues. V lost 1 base, J lost 3 bases, and 5 bases lay in between. CDR3 sequence (DNA): TGTGCCAGCAGCTTAGTCGTGACAGATACGCAGTATTTT. The encoded protein is CASSLVVTDTQYF. Filled out from reference TRBV7-6 and TRBJ2-3, the complete variable domain reads GAGVSQSPRYKVTKRGQDVALRCDPISGHVSLYWYRQALGQGPEFLTYFNYEAQQDKSGLPNDRFSAERPEGSISTLTIQRTEQRDSAMYRCASSLVVTDTQYFGPGTRLTVL.